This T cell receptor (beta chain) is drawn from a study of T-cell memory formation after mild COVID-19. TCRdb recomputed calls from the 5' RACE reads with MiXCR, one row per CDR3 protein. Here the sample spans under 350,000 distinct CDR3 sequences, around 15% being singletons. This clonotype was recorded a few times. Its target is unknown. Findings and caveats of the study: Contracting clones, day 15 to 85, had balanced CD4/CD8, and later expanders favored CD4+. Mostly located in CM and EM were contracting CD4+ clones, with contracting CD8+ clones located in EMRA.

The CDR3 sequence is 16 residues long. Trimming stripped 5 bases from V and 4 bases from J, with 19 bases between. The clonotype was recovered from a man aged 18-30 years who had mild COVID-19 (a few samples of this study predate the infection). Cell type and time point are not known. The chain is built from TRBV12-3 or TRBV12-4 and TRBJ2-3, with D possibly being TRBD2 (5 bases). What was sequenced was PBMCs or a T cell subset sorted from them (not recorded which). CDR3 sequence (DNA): TGTGCCAGCAGTCTATCTAGCAAACCCCGGCCAGATACGCAGTATTTT. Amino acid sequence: CASSLSSKPRPDTQYF.